This TCR beta chain stems from a study of shared clonotypes between healthy human individuals. Overall study: Donors were a couple of women and three men aged 18 to 49. Study outcomes and limitations: In four donors, around 5% of naive CD4 clonotypes appeared in common.

Naivety among CD8 cells was defined by CD45RO negativity and positive CCR7 selection, thereby excluding terminally differentiated effector memory CD45RA+ cells. Comment on this clone: Its target is unknown.

Clones were sequenced by immunoSEQ multiplex PCR, and TCRdb holds only the in-frame ones, with some missing. This repertoire shows about 2 million clones, just under 95% found once; its top ten account for approximately 1.2%. Sequencing was performed on naive CD8+ T cells sorted from blood. The TCR was taken from a man aged 18 to 29 in good health.

The CDR3 DNA reads TGTGCCAGCAGTTCCCGGACTAGCGGGGACAGCACAGATACGCAGTATTTT. This codes for CASSSRTSGDSTDTQYF. This chain connects TRBV27 to TRBJ2-3; TRBD2 matches 12 bases. J lost 0 bases, V lost 4 bases, and 5 bases had no gene match. Germline CDR1 reads MNHEY; CDR2 reads SMNVEV (reference sequence). The CDR3 runs to 17 residues.